The present T cell receptor beta chain was sequenced within a study of neurological immune-mediated disorders. Study-wide results and caveats: HTLV-1-associated myelopathy led in TCR clonal expansion, while multiple sclerosis ranked lowest, below healthy controls. Subjects shared no identical expanded-clone CDR3 amino acid sequences, suggesting private TCR-beta repertoires in all groups.

This clonotype was counted many times. The antigen is not known. The cDNA was generated through 5'RACE incorporating 10-nucleotide random UMIs. TCRdb re-called the 5' RACE reads with MiXCR, one entry per CDR3 protein. The table lists more than 13,000 distinct CDR3 sequences, more than 9% of them singletons. The unsorted libraries were produced from 2 million PBMCs held at -80 C. The germline CDR1 and CDR2 sequences are MGHRA and YSYEKL. This CDR3 is 14 amino acids long. Trimming shortened V by 1 base and J by 3 bases, and 8 bases separated the two germline ends. The chain is built from TRBV4-1 and TRBJ2-3, with D tentatively TRBD2 (6 bases). The material sequenced was PBMCs. The origin of this receptor is a woman in her thirties or forties in good health. CDR3 residues: CASSQVGGTDTQYF. In nucleotides, the CDR3 is TGCGCCAGCAGCCAAGTCGGGGGAACAGATACGCAGTATTTT.